The next 22 T cell receptor beta chains were all read from a single sample in a study of post-analysis software for immune sequencing data. Study conclusions and caveats: With TRBV5-6, TRBV5-1 and TRBV20-1 included, about five TRBV segments were more frequent in patients than in controls.

Their antigens remain unidentified. Incorporated into the TCR beta cDNA libraries were unique molecular identifiers, which served to reduce PCR and sequencing biases. TCRdb reanalysed the PCR reads using MiXCR and keeps one entry per CDR3 protein. The data show about 820,000 distinct CDR3 sequences, roughly 58% seen once. The sequenced sample consisted of blood. All receptors come from a girl under 18 with multiple sclerosis.

The chain couples TRBV7-2 to TRBJ2-7, with 9 positions matching TRBD1. The CDR3 length is 15 residues. Germline CDR1 and CDR2: SGHTA and FQGNSA. With 3 bases clipped from V and 2 bases from J, the junction kept 5 bases outside the gene matches. This chain's CDR3 is CASSFVQGAAYEQYF. For the CDR3, the DNA is TGTGCCAGCAGCTTCGTACAGGGGGCGGCCTACGAGCAGTACTTC.

The rearrangement links TRBV7-9 to TRBJ2-1; 7 bases agree with TRBD1. This CDR3 spans 15 amino acids. Germline-derived CDR1 and CDR2 are SEHNR and FQNEAQ (reference sequence). J gave up 5 bases and V 4 bases, and 8 bases lay outside the gene matches. The CDR3 loop is CASSYVPGQNNEQFF. CDR3 DNA sequence: TGTGCCAGCAGCTATGTCCCGGGACAGAACAATGAGCAGTTCTTC.

This rearrangement joins TRBV20-1 to TRBJ1-1, with D perhaps matching TRBD1 (6 bases). V lost 0 bases, J lost 9 bases, and 20 bases lay in between. The CDR3 totals 15 residues. In germline, CDR1 is DFQATT, CDR2 SNEGSKA (reference sequence). The CDR3 spells CSARDNRGGSDKAFF. The CDR3 nucleotides read TGCAGTGCTAGAGATAATAGAGGGGGATCCGACAAAGCTTTCTTT.

The rearrangement links TRBV5-1 to TRBJ1-2; 9 bases agree with TRBD1. The length of the CDR3 is 14 residues. The germline CDR1 and CDR2 sequences are SGHRS and YFSETQ. Trimming took 5 bases from V and 3 from J; bases not matched to a gene: 5. The CDR3 DNA sequence: TGCGCCAGCAGGGGACAGGGTGTAGACTATGGCTACACCTTC. This gives the protein CASRGQGVDYGYTF. Looking up the rest from reference TRBV5-1 and TRBJ1-2 gives the full variable domain: KAGVTQTPRYLIKTRGQQVTLSCSPISGHRSVSWYQQTPGQGLQFLFEYFSETQRNKGNFPGRFSGRQFSNSRSEMNVSTLELGDSALYLCASRGQGVDYGYTFGSGTRLTVV.

Comment on this clonotype: At one end the junction does not follow the germline gene, possibly because of a read error. V gene TRBV7-8 combines with J gene TRBJ1-5, with 9 bases lining up with TRBD1. Germline V gene lookup returns CDR1 SGHVS and CDR2 FQNEAQ. The CDR3 has 19 residues. DNA of the CDR3: TGTGCCAGCAGCTTAGCGTTGGGGACAGGGATTCTTAGCAATCGGCCCCAGCATTTT. Translated: CASSLALGTGILSNRPQHF.

The chain has TRBV7-3 and TRBJ2-3, with TRBD2 matching 8 bases. CDR1 SGHTA and CDR2 FQGTGA come from the germline V gene. This CDR3 spans 14 amino acids. V lost 5 bases and J lost 4; bases outside the gene matches: 5. As DNA, the CDR3 is TGTGCCAGCAGCCCAGCGGGGGTGGCAGATACGCAGTATTTT. Its protein product is CASSPAGVADTQYF.

The chain recombines TRBV29-1 with TRBJ2-5; TRBD1 might be the D (5 bases). The J call is doubtful: the DNA matches TRBJ2-7 better. CDR1 is SQVTM, CDR2 ANQGSEA, per germline. The CDR3 spans 15 residues. CDR3 amino acids: CSVEGLQGVPYEQYF. The CDR3 DNA reads TGCAGCGTTGAAGGACTGCAGGGTGTACCCTACGAGCAGTACTTC.

In DNA, the CDR3 is TGTGCCAGCAGCCAAGTTGCAGCGGGGGGTTACAATGAGCAGTTCTTC. Protein: CASSQVAAGGYNEQFF. The chain recombines TRBV3-1 with TRBJ2-1, with 9 positions matching TRBD2. The CDR3 is 16 amino acids. CDR1 and CDR2 from the germline V gene are LGHDT and YNNKEL (reference sequence). The V gene end was trimmed by 1 base and the J gene end by 4 bases; junction bases not matched to a gene: 5.

The chain has TRBV4-1 and TRBJ2-1, with D maybe TRBD2 (5 bases). This CDR3 has 18 amino acids. V was pared by 0 bases and J by 4 bases, with 19 bases between. Germline values: CDR1 MGHRA, CDR2 YSYEKL. The CDR3 here is CASSQERLAGWGYNEQFF. The CDR3, as DNA: TGCGCCAGCAGCCAAGAACGGCTAGCCGGGTGGGGTTACAATGAGCAGTTCTTC.

This clonotype has just a few counts. For the CDR3, the DNA is TGTGCCAGCAGTTACAGGAGACAGGGGCAAGAGACCCAGTACTTC. It translates to CASSYRRQGQETQYF. The gene calls are TRBV6-6 and TRBJ2-5, with 8 positions matching TRBD1. CDR1 and CDR2 from the germline V gene are MNHNY and SVGAGI (reference sequence). This CDR3 has 15 amino acids. V shed 2 bases and J 2 bases; nucleotides not matched to a gene: 4.

This clonotype was counted between two and nine times. One end of the junction varies from germline; a read error may be responsible. This chain links TRBV29-1 with TRBJ2-7, with 15 bases fitting TRBD2. CDR3 length: 16 amino acids. From germline, CDR1 is SQVTM and CDR2 ANQGSEA. The CDR3 is CSAEGLAGGEHYEQYF. CDR3 DNA: TGCAGCGCTGAAGGACTAGCGGGAGGGGAACACTACGAGCAGTACTTC.

This chain connects TRBV12-3 or TRBV12-4 to TRBJ2-7, with TRBD1 as a possible D gene (6 bases). The CDR3 extends over 13 amino acids. V was pared by 5 bases and J by 2 bases, with 10 bases between. The CDR3 here is CASSIDRTYEQYF. In DNA, the CDR3 is TGTGCCAGCAGTATAGACAGGACCTACGAGCAGTACTTC.

The rearrangement joins TRBV27 to TRBJ2-5; 8 bases are a match to TRBD1. With the DNA end fitting TRBJ2-7 better, the J assignment may be wrong. Germline-derived CDR1 and CDR2 are MNHEY and SMNVEV (reference sequence). There are 15 residues in the CDR3. The CDR3 DNA reads TGTGCCAGCAGTTTAGTCCGGACAGGGTCCCACGAGCAGTACTTC. Encoded protein: CASSLVRTGSHEQYF.

The gene calls are TRBV28 and TRBJ2-5; D is possibly TRBD1 (6 bases). The tail of the sequence fits TRBJ2-7 better, so the J call may be wrong. Germline assignment: CDR1 MDHEN and CDR2 SYDVKM. There are 14 residues in the CDR3. The CDR3 DNA reads as TGTGCCAGCAGCCTCAGGGGATATTACTACGAGCAGTACTTC. This translates into CASSLRGYYYEQYF.

This clonotype showed up many times. The rearrangement joins TRBV7-3 to TRBJ2-7; TRBD1 matches at 12 bases. The CDR3 sequence is 15 residues long. V shed 5 bases and J 4 bases; nucleotides not matched to a gene: 6. CDR1 and CDR2 (germline): SGHTA, FQGTGA. CDR3 residues: CASSPGTGGAYEQYF. The CDR3 DNA reads TGTGCCAGCAGCCCCGGGACAGGGGGCGCGTACGAGCAGTACTTC.

The chain carries TRBV9 and TRBJ2-5; no reliable D call. The CDR3 has 14 amino acids. Germline CDR1 reads SGDLS; CDR2 reads YYNGEE. V was trimmed by 0 bases and J by 2 bases, leaving 8 bases between them. The CDR3 region is CASSVGTEQETQYF. DNA of the CDR3: TGTGCCAGCAGCGTAGGAACAGAACAAGAGACCCAGTACTTC.

This clonotype has just one count. This rearrangement joins TRBV7-2 to TRBJ2-1, with TRBD1 as a possible D gene (5 bases). Germline V gene data show CDR1 as SGHTA and CDR2 as FQGNSA. The ends were cut back, 5 bases at V and 4 bases at J, with 12 bases in the middle. CDR3 length equals 14 residues. CDR3 nucleotides: TGTGCCAGCAGCAAAAGACAGAGTTACAATGAGCAGTTCTTC. Translating it yields CASSKRQSYNEQFF.

CDR3 protein: CSAHWDRQQYF. CDR3 sequence (DNA): TGCAGTGCGCATTGGGACCGACAGCAGTACTTC. The rearrangement joins TRBV20-1 to TRBJ2-7, with D perhaps TRBD1 or TRBD2 (5 bases each). V lost 6 bases and J 8 bases, leaving 14 bases between the germline ends. The CDR3 sequence is 11 residues long. CDR1 is DFQATT, CDR2 SNEGSKA, per germline (reference sequence).

This clonotype was detected once. The chain carries TRBV11-1 and TRBJ2-1; D unclear. The CDR3 contains 21 residues. CDR1 and CDR2 from the germline V gene are SGHAT and FQDESV (reference sequence). The ends were cut back, 5 bases at V and 0 bases at J, with 29 bases in the middle. CDR3 in amino acids: CASSTKRPYLILIDSYNEQFF. DNA of the CDR3: TGTGCCAGCAGCACAAAAAGACCCTACCTGATCCTTATTGACTCCTACAATGAGCAGTTCTTC.

The chain couples TRBV11-2 to TRBJ2-5; a weak D match, TRBD2 (6 bases). This CDR3 comprises 14 residues. Trimming cost V 5 bases and J 4 bases, with 14 bases left between them. The germline CDR1 and CDR2 sequences are SGHAT and FQNNGV. CDR3 residues: CASSGAGPLETQYF. The CDR3 nucleotides are TGTGCCAGCAGCGGGGCGGGACCCCTAGAGACCCAGTACTTC.

The chain employs TRBV29-1 and TRBJ1-6; 7 bases fit TRBD1. The V gene's germline CDR1 is SQVTM and CDR2 ANQGSEA. The CDR3 length is 12 residues. V dropped 0 bases and J dropped 17; count of bases not matched to a gene: 7. The CDR3 DNA sequence: TGCAGCGTTGAAGATCAGACAGGGCGGGTCCACTTT. This encodes CSVEDQTGRVHF.

V gene TRBV6-4 combines with J gene TRBJ2-1; maybe TRBD2 (5 bases). Trimming took off 3 bases at V and 9 bases at J, with 15 bases between the two ends. The CDR3 is 14 residues long. CDR1 is MRHNA, CDR2 SNTAGT, per germline. The CDR3 bases are TGTGCCAGCAGTGAGTGGACTTCACGGGGTGAGCAGTTCTTC. Encoded protein: CASSEWTSRGEQFF.